Below, 14 T cell receptor beta chains from the same sample are listed, as sequenced in a study of Graves' ophthalmopathy and Graves' hyperthyroidism. Transcripts of RNA were the source for amplifying TCR beta CDR3 regions. First-round RT-PCR with HTBI primers preceded a second-round multiplex PCR. TCRdb processed the multiplex PCR reads anew with MiXCR; each CDR3 protein has one entry. The table records over a million distinct CDR3 sequences, roughly 35% of them present only once. The specimen was peripheral blood or thyroid tissue (not recorded which). The source is an adult man with Graves' hyperthyroidism.

The V call is TRBV10-3, the J call TRBJ2-7, with 11 bases that match TRBD2. The junction had 3 bases not matched to a gene; V was cut back by 3 bases and J by 2 bases. Germline V gene lookup returns CDR1 ENHRY and CDR2 SYGVKD. There are 15 residues in the CDR3. The CDR3 spells CAISDGTSGTYEQYF. The CDR3 region has the DNA TGTGCCATCAGTGATGGGACTAGCGGTACCTACGAGCAGTACTTC.

This clonotype was seen at least ten times. The rearrangement joins TRBV5-1 to TRBJ1-1; D not resolved. Trimming left V 1 base short and J 8 bases short, with 15 bases between. CDR1 and CDR2 (germline): SGHRS, YFSETQ. The CDR3 is 14 residues long. In DNA form, the CDR3 reads TGCGCCAGCAGCTTGTCGGTCCTCACACAAGAAGCTTTCTTT. Encoded protein: CASSLSVLTQEAFF.

This clonotype was observed a few times. The rearrangement uses TRBV15 and TRBJ1-2; tentative D call: TRBD1 (6 bases). V was trimmed by 4 bases and J by 8 bases, leaving 14 bases between them. The CDR3 is 13 amino acids. Germline values: CDR1 LNHNV, CDR2 YYDKDF (reference sequence). The CDR3 sequence: CATSTGLQGGYTF. The CDR3 DNA follows: TGTGCCACCAGCACGGGGCTCCAGGGGGGCTACACCTTC.

In its sample, this clonotype was seen many times. J is TRBJ1-2 and V is TRBV5-8; tentatively, D is TRBD1 (6 bases). The CDR3 is made up of 15 amino acids. Germline CDR1 is SGHTS and CDR2 is YDEGEE. Trimming cost V 3 bases and J 6 bases, with 18 bases left between them. As DNA, the CDR3 is TGTGCCAGCAGCTCACAGGGTGTCTATGGCAATGGCTACACCTTC. Translation gives CASSSQGVYGNGYTF.

This clonotype was counted at least ten times. Compared with germline, one end of the junction differs, possibly owing to a read error. J is TRBJ2-7 and V is TRBV24-1; D might be TRBD2 (6 bases). Germline CDR1 and CDR2: KGHDR and SFDVKD. This CDR3 is built from 14 residues. This CDR3 reads CVTSDSRTNYEQYF. CDR3 nucleotide sequence: TGTGTCACCAGTGATTCCAGGACTAACTACGAGCAGTACTTC.

This clonotype was counted ten times or more. The chain joins TRBV7-9 to TRBJ1-1; a weak D match, TRBD1 (5 bases). CDR3 length: 14 amino acids. CDR1 and CDR2 from the germline V gene are SEHNR and FQNEAQ (reference sequence). V lost 3 bases and J lost 2, with 10 bases in between. The CDR3 region has the DNA TGTGCCAGCAGCTTTATCAGGGTCAACACTGAAGCTTTCTTT. Translating it yields CASSFIRVNTEAFF.

This sequence joins TRBV10-3 and TRBJ1-2; 7 bases match TRBD1. CDR1 ENHRY and CDR2 SYGVKD come from the germline V gene. There are 13 residues in the CDR3. Trimming removed 6 bases from V and 3 bases from J; junction bases left unmatched: 4. CDR3 loop: CAIRMTGYYGYTF. CDR3 in DNA: TGTGCCATCAGGATGACAGGGTACTATGGCTACACCTTC.

This clonotype turned up a few times. The chain uses TRBV7-8 and TRBJ1-4; unclear D gene. Germline CDR1 and CDR2: SGHVS and FQNEAQ. There are 17 residues in the CDR3. V was trimmed by 0 bases and J by 0 bases, leaving 11 bases between them. The CDR3 sequence is CASSLALKPPTNEKLFF. The CDR3 nucleotides are TGTGCCAGCAGCTTAGCGCTCAAACCCCCAACTAATGAAAAACTGTTTTTT.

This rearrangement joins TRBV7-2 to TRBJ2-5; tentatively, D is TRBD1 (6 bases). This CDR3 is 15 amino acids long. Trimming took 0 bases from V and 1 from J, leaving 9 bases between them. Germline values: CDR1 SGHTA, CDR2 FQGNSA. In DNA form, the CDR3 reads TGTGCCAGCAGCTTAGCGCGGACAGTCCAAGAGACCCAGTACTTC. Encoded protein: CASSLARTVQETQYF.

The chain recombines TRBV7-9 with TRBJ2-6; perhaps TRBD2 as D (6 bases). The CDR3 runs to 16 residues. The germline V gene has CDR1 SEHNR and CDR2 FQNEAQ (reference sequence). Trimming took off 5 bases at V and 4 bases at J, with 15 bases between the two ends. The CDR3 DNA follows: TGTGCCAGCAGCCCGTTGGGGGGTAGGGGGGCCAACGTCCTGACTTTC. Protein: CASSPLGGRGANVLTF.

The genes are TRBV6-5 and TRBJ2-2; D ambiguous. This CDR3 contains 14 residues. Germline V CDR1 and CDR2: MNHEY, SVGAGI. V lost 5 bases to trimming and J lost 3 bases, with 10 bases between them. CDR3 in amino acids: CASSELRYTGELFF. The CDR3 nucleotides are TGTGCCAGCAGTGAACTAAGGTACACCGGGGAGCTGTTTTTT.

The chain uses TRBV7-6 and TRBJ2-7, with TRBD2 as a possible D gene (5 bases). Germline loops: CDR1 SGHVS, CDR2 FNYEAQ. Deletions cut 0 bases from V and 5 bases from J, with 11 bases between. This CDR3 spans 14 amino acids. This chain's CDR3 is CASSLAGDINEQYF. The CDR3 nucleotides read TGTGCCAGCAGCTTAGCGGGAGACATTAACGAGCAGTACTTC. Based on the CDR3 plus reference TRBV7-6 and TRBJ2-7, the full variable domain is GAGVSQSPRYKVTKRGQDVALRCDPISGHVSLYWYRQALGQGPEFLTYFNYEAQQDKSGLPNDRFSAERPEGSISTLTIQRTEQRDSAMYRCASSLAGDINEQYFGPGTRLTVT.

This clonotype was counted a few times. The chain joins TRBV3-1 to TRBJ1-4; the D is unclear. This CDR3 is 12 amino acids long. V lost 0 bases and J 11 bases, leaving 7 bases between the germline ends. Germline CDR1 is LGHDT and CDR2 is YNNKEL (reference sequence). The CDR3 is CASSQDAGKLFF. CDR3 nucleotides: TGTGCCAGCAGCCAAGATGCGGGGAAACTGTTTTTT.

In this sample, this clonotype turned up many times. The chain is built from TRBV29-1 and TRBJ2-7; TRBD2 matches at 11 bases. V was pared by 3 bases and J by 6 bases, with 1 base of the junction left unmatched. Per germline, CDR1 SQVTM and CDR2 ANQGSEA. The CDR3 is made up of 12 amino acids. The CDR3 DNA sequence: TGCAGCGTTGACCTAGCGGGAGGCGAGCAGTACTTC. It yields the protein CSVDLAGGEQYF.